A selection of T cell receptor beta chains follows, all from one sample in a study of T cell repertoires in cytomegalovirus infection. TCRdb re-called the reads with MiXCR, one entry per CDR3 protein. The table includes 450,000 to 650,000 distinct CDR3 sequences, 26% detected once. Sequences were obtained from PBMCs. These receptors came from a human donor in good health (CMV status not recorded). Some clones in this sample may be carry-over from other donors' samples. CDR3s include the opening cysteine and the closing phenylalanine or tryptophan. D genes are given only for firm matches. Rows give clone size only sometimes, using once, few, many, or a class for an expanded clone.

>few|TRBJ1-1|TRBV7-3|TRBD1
CASSLIRGTGRTEAFF
TGTGCCAGCAGCTTAATAAGGGGGACAGGGAGGACTGAAGCTTTCTTT
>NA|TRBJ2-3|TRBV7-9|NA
CASARGERSTDTQYF
TGTGCCAGCGCCAGGGGTGAGCGGAGCACAGATACGCAGTATTTT
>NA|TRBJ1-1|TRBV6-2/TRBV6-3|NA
CASSYSKWAPNTEAFF
TGTGCCAGCAGTTACTCGAAGTGGGCACCGAACACTGAAGCTTTCTTT
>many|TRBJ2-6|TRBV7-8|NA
CASSFQPGQLASGANVLTF
TGTGCCAGCAGCTTTCAACCGGGACAACTGGCTTCTGGGGCCAACGTCCTGACTTTC
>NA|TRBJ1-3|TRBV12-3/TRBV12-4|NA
CASSFKVPPSGNTIYF
TGTGCCAGCAGTTTTAAGGTTCCCCCCTCTGGAAACACCATATATTTT
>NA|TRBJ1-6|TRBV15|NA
CATSGPDSYNSPLHF
TGTGCCACCAGCGGGCCGGACAGCTATAATTCACCCCTCCACTTT
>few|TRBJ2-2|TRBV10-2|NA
CALGVARAGELFF
TGCGCATTAGGGGTGGCGAGGGCCGGGGAGCTGTTTTTT
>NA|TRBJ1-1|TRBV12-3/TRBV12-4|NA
CANEPGLLGTEAFF
TGTGCCAATGAGCCAGGGCTCCTGGGGACTGAAGCTTTCTTT
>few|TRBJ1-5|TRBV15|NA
CATSRPGGGNQPQHF
TGTGCCACCAGCAGACCCGGAGGTGGCAATCAGCCCCAGCATTTT
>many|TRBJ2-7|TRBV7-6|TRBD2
CASSRTSGYEQYF
TGTGCCAGCAGCCGGACTAGCGGATACGAGCAGTACTTC
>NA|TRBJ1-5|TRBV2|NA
CASSNQGSGQPQHF
TGTGCCAGCTCAAATCAGGGTTCAGGGCAGCCCCAGCATTTT
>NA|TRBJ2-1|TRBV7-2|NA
CASSLGAGVRNNEQFF
TGTGCCAGCAGCCTGGGGGCGGGAGTAAGAAACAATGAGCAGTTCTTC
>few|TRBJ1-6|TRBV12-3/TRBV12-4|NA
CASTRRANSPLHF
TGTGCCAGCACGCGACGGGCTAATTCACCCCTCCACTTT
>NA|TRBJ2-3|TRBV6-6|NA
CASSYEGWGTDTQYF
TGTGCCAGCAGTTACGAAGGCTGGGGAACAGATACGCAGTATTTT
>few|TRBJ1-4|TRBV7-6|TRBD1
CASSIRGPNEKLFF
TGTGCCAGCAGCATAAGGGGGCCTAATGAAAAACTGTTTTTT
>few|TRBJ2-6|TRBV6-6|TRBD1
CASGKRDRAGFRANVLTF
TGTGCCAGTGGGAAACGGGACAGGGCTGGATTCAGAGCCAACGTCCTGACTTTC
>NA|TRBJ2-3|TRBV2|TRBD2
CASSEVASGNTQYF
TGTGCCAGCTCTGAGGTGGCTAGCGGAAATACGCAGTATTTT